This TCR beta chain appears in the sequencing data of a study of T cell changes during pregnancy in multiple sclerosis. TCRdb's copy holds only in-frame clones and misses some; the assay was immunoSEQ multiplex PCR. The sample has tens of thousands of clones, over 90% seen once. Germline V gene data show CDR1 as MNHEY and CDR2 as SMNVEV (reference sequence). This CDR3 region has 15 residues. Trimming cost V 4 bases and J 5 bases, with 18 bases left between them. The TCR was taken from a female donor with multiple sclerosis, enrolled in a pregnancy study. The V and J genes are TRBV27 and TRBJ2-7; the D gene is possibly TRBD2 (6 bases). Specimen: CD8+ T cells from peripheral blood mononuclear cells, collected in the third trimester of pregnancy. The CDR3 sequence: CASSSEGLLGNEQYF. The CDR3 coding sequence is TGTGCCAGCAGTTCGGAGGGCCTCCTAGGGAACGAGCAGTACTTC.